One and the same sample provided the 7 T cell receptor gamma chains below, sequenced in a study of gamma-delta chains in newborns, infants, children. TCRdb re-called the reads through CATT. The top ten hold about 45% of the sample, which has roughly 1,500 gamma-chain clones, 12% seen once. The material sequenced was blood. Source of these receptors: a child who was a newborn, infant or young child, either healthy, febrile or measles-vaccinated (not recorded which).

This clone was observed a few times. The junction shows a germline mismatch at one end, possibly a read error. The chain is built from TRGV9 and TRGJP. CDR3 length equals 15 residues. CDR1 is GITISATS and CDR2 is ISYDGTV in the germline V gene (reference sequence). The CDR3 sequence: CALWEAPLGKKVKVF. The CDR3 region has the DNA TGTGCCTTGTGGGAGGCCCCGTTGGGCAAAAAAGTCAAGGTATTT.

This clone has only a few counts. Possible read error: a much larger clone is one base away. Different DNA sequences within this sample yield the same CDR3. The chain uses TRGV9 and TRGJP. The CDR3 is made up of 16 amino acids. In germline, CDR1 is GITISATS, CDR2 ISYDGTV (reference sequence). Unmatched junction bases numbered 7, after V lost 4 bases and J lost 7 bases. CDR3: CALWEPQELGKKIKVF. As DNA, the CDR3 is TGTGCCTTGTGGGAACCTCAGGAGTTGGGCAAAAAAATCAAGGTATTT.

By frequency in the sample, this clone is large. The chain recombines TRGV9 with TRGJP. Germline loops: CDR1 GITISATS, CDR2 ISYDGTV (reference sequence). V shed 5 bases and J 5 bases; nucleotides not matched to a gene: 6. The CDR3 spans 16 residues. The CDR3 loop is CALWGVEELGKKIKVF. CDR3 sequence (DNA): TGTGCCTTGTGGGGCGTCGAAGAGTTGGGCAAAAAAATCAAGGTATTT.

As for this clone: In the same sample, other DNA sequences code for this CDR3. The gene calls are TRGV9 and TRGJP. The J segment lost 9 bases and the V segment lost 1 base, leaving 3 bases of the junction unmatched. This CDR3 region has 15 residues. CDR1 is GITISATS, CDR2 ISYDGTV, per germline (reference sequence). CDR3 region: CALWEVRLGKKIKVF. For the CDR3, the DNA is TGTGCCTTGTGGGAGGTACGGTTGGGCAAAAAAATCAAGGTATTT.

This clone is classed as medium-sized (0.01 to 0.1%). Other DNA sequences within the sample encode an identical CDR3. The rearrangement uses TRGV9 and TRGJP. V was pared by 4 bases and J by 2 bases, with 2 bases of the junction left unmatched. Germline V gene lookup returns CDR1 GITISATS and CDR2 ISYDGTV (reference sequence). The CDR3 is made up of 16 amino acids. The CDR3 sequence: CALWDRQELGKKIKVF. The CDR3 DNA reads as TGTGCCTTGTGGGACCGGCAAGAGTTGGGCAAAAAAATCAAGGTATTT.

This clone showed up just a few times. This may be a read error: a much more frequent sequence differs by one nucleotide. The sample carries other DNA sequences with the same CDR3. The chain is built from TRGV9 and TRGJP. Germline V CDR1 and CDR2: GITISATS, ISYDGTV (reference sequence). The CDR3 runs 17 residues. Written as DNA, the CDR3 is TGTGCCTTGTGGGAGGTGCTGGGAGAGTTGGGCAAAAAAATTAAGGTATTT. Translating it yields CALWEVLGELGKKIKVF.

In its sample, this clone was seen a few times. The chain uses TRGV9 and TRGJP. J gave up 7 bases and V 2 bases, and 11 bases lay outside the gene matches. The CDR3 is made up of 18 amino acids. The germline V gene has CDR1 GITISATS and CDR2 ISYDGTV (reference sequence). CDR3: CALWEGPPRELGKKIKVF. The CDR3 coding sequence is TGTGCCTTGTGGGAGGGCCCTCCCCGCGAGTTGGGCAAAAAAATCAAGGTATTT.